This T cell receptor beta chain was documented in a study of CD8+ T cells in alopecia areata. In the study overall: Female C3H/HeJ recipients aged about 6-11 weeks got skin from C3H/HeJ graft donors aged roughly 6-13 months that had spontaneous alopecia. General observations from the study: An increase in clonality over normal scalp was evident in lesional scalp, especially alopecia totalis/universalis. Resident alphabeta T cells of normal skin are also sequenced in scalp samples. Patients displayed less clarity in TCR sharing than mice, a finding possibly related to HLA.

In its sample, this clone was seen a few times. Its antigen is still unknown. Gene names denote mouse genes. The read halts 4 residues ahead of the CDR3 end, with the missing end drawn from the germline J gene. Other nucleotide sequences from this sample produce the same CDR3. Isolated RNA was reverse transcribed into cDNA used as the sequencing template. Profiling relied on immunoSEQ multiplex PCR, and the TCRdb table lists in-frame clones only, not all of them. The data show 270,000 or so clones, with none appearing a single time. Using CD4, CD8alpha, NKG2D, NKG2ACE and other markers, pooled cutaneous lymph node cells were sorted. CDR3 size: 14 residues. Germline V lookup: CDR1 GKSSPN, CDR2 SITVG. After removal of 0 bases from V and 3 bases from J, the junction contained 1 base not matched to a gene.

The rearrangement joins TRBV31 to TRBJ1-1; 10 positions agree with TRBD1. The source is a C3H/HeJ mouse with alopecia areata. The mouse line has the MHC haplotype H2-k. Sequencing input: CD4+ T cells sorted from a lymph node. CDR3 amino acids: CAWSLGTGDTEVFF. The sequenced part of the CDR3 DNA is TGTGCCTGGAGTCTGGGGACAGGGGACACA.